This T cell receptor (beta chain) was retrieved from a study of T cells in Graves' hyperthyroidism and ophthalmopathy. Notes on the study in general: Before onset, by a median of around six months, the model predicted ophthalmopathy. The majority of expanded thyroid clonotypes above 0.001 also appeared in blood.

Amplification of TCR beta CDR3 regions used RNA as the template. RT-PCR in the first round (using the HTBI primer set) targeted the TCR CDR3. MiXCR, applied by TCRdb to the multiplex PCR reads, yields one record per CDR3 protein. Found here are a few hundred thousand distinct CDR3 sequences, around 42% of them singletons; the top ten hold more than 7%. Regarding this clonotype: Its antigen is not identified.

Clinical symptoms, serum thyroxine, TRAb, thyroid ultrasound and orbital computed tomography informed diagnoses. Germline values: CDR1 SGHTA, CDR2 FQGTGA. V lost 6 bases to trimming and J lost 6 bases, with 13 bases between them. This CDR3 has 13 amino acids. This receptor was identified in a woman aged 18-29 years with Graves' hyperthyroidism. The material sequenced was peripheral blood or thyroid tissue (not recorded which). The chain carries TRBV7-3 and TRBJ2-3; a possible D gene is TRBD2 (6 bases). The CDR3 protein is CASRQLARDTQYF. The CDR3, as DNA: TGTGCCAGCAGGCAACTAGCCAGGGATACGCAGTATTTT. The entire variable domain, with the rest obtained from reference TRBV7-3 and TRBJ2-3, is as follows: GAGVSQTPSNKVTEKGKYVELRCDPISGHTALYWYRQSLGQGPEFLIYFQGTGAADDSGLPNDRFFAVRPEGSVSTLKIQRTERGDSAVYLCASRQLARDTQYFGPGTRLTVL.